A selection of T cell receptor beta chains follows, all from one sample in a study of T cell responses to AZD1222 COVID-19 vaccine. TCRdb's copy holds only in-frame clones and misses some; the assay was immunoSEQ multiplex PCR. The sample includes 95,000 to 150,000 clones, 90% of them seen just once. Specimen: peripheral blood, collected on day 0 of AZD1222 vaccination. The source of these receptors is an adult in good health. The CDR3 runs from the conserved cysteine through the conserved F or W. The D gene is left open where the match is weak. Some rows have no size entry. The others give once, few or many, or a class for an expanded clone.

J gene	V gene	clone size	D gene	CDR3 DNA	CDR3 protein
TRBJ1-2	TRBV28	.	.	TGTGCCAGCAGCCCGGGACTCTATGGCTACACCTTC	CASSPGLYGYTF
TRBJ2-5	TRBV7-7	once	TRBD1	TGTGCCAGCAGCCGAACTCGGGACAGGGTAGAGACCCAGTACTTC	CASSRTRDRVETQYF
TRBJ2-7	TRBV29-1	.	.	TGCAGCGTTGACGGGGAGCAGGGACGGAAACCCTACGAGCAGTACTTC	CSVDGEQGRKPYEQYF
TRBJ1-2	TRBV19	.	TRBD1	TGTGCCAGTAGTGTTAACGGACAGGGGGATCATGGCTACACCTTC	CASSVNGQGDHGYTF
TRBJ2-1	TRBV5-1	.	TRBD2	TGCGCCAGCAGCCCTAGCGGGGCATACAATGAGCAGTTCTTC	CASSPSGAYNEQFF
TRBJ2-3	TRBV29-1	.	.	TGCAGCGTTGAAGAGGGGGCTGGAGATACGCAGTATTTT	CSVEEGAGDTQYF
TRBJ2-7	TRBV6-1	.	TRBD2	TGTGCCAGCGGGAGGGCCACGTACGAGCAGTACTTC	CASGRATYEQYF
TRBJ2-2	TRBV18	.	.	TGTGCCAGCCGTCCCTTGGGACCGAACACCGGGGAGCTGTTTTTT	CASRPLGPNTGELFF
TRBJ2-3	TRBV28	.	.	TGTGCCAGCAGTGACAGATACACAGATACGCAGTATTTT	CASSDRYTDTQYF
TRBJ1-1	TRBV15	.	.	TGTGCCACCAGCGGTCAAGGATACACTGAAGCTTTCTTT	CATSGQGYTEAFF
TRBJ2-1	TRBV7-9	.	TRBD2	TGTGCCAGCAGCCTGTCTCGGGGAGGGAATGAGCAGTTCTTC	CASSLSRGGNEQFF
TRBJ2-4	TRBV29-1	.	.	TGCAGCGCCGAAATTGACGGGAAAAACATTCAGTACTTC	CSAEIDGKNIQYF
TRBJ2-5	TRBV27	.	.	TGTGCCAGCAGTTTAGGGGCAGGGGATAGTGCGGAGACCCAGTACTTC	CASSLGAGDSAETQYF
TRBJ2-2	TRBV9	.	TRBD2	TGTGCCAGCAGCAGAGGGGGACTAGGTCGGACCGGGGAGCTGTTTTTT	CASSRGGLGRTGELFF
TRBJ2-4	TRBV6-6	.	.	TGTGCCAGCAGTACGGGGACTGTGGGCATTCAGTACTTC	CASSTGTVGIQYF
TRBJ2-2	TRBV28	.	.	TGTGCCAGCAGTTTACAGGCATGGACCGGGGAGCTGTTTTTT	CASSLQAWTGELFF
TRBJ2-1	TRBV30	.	TRBD2	TGTGCCTGGAGTGTACTAGCGGGGGCCTTAAATGAGCAGTTCTTC	CAWSVLAGALNEQFF
TRBJ2-1	TRBV6-5	.	.	TGTGCCAGCAGAACCCGGGTGGGTGATGAGCAGTTCTTC	CASRTRVGDEQFF
TRBJ1-1	TRBV2	.	TRBD1	TGTGCCAGCAGTGAACCGGGACAGGGACCGAACACTGAAGCTTTCTTT	CASSEPGQGPNTEAFF
TRBJ1-5	TRBV28	.	.	TGTGCCAGCAGTTTATTACCGCCTTCGATCCCCCAGCATTTT	CASSLLPPSIPQHF
TRBJ1-5	TRBV7-2	.	TRBD1	TGTGCCAGCAGCTTAGGGACAGGGGCTTTTTTGCCCCAGCATTTT	CASSLGTGAFLPQHF
TRBJ2-7	TRBV7-9	.	TRBD2	TGTGCCAGCAGCCTGGGAGGGGCTAGCGGTCGCGAGCAGTACTTC	CASSLGGASGREQYF
TRBJ1-6	TRBV11-2	.	.	TGTGCCAGCAGCTTTGTGGGGATGAATTCACCCCTCCACTTT	CASSFVGMNSPLHF
TRBJ1-2	TRBV6-5	.	.	TGTGCCAGCAACCAGGACGGCCCTAACTATGGCTACACCTTC	CASNQDGPNYGYTF
TRBJ2-7	TRBV2	.	TRBD1	TGTGCCAGCAGAGAGCCGGGACAGAACTACGAGCAGTACTTC	CASREPGQNYEQYF
TRBJ2-3	TRBV13	.	.	TGTGCCAGCAGCTTAGGTGGTAGTGGAGATACGCAGTATTTT	CASSLGGSGDTQYF